This is a list of T cell receptor beta chains from one sample in a study of monozygotic twins with inflammatory bowel disease. TCRdb re-called the 5' RACE reads and shows each CDR3 protein once, DNA omitted. The sample's table shows 300,000 to 350,000 distinct CDR3 sequences. The sequencing sample was made of blood. These receptors were obtained from a human donor with ulcerative colitis or Crohn's disease, or a healthy co-twin of an affected twin (not recorded which). CDR3s include the opening cysteine and the closing phenylalanine or tryptophan. Fields, in order: V gene, J gene, CDR3 protein.

TRBV6-2/TRBV6-3	TRBJ1-5	CASTDGTGGHQPQHF
TRBV20-1	TRBJ1-3	CSASHETGSGNTIYF
TRBV4-3	TRBJ2-7	CASSRTITFYEQYF
TRBV20-1	TRBJ2-3	CSARADRHTDTQYF
TRBV7-2	TRBJ2-7	CASSLQQGPYEQYF
TRBV10-3	TRBJ2-3	CATRLAGGFPTSTDTQYF
TRBV2	TRBJ2-7	CASSGGQERDSYEQYF
TRBV10-2	TRBJ2-7	CASSEVVGAYEQYF
TRBV28	TRBJ1-2	CASGSWQAISGYTF
TRBV6-2/TRBV6-3	TRBJ1-2	CASSYRFPYGYTF
TRBV5-1	TRBJ2-3	CASSLDLTGGSHADTQYF
TRBV11-2	TRBJ1-1	CASSSPENTEAFF
TRBV30	TRBJ2-3	CAWSPRIGADTQYF
TRBV20-1	TRBJ2-3	CSASPTASTDTQYF
TRBV6-5	TRBJ1-2	CASSGTRDGYTF
TRBV5-1	TRBJ2-2	CASSLDGGLNTGELFF
TRBV19	TRBJ1-5	CASSSRTGGAQPQHF
TRBV30	TRBJ2-1	CAWSQPPKSEQFF
TRBV3-1	TRBJ2-3	CASSQRLAVTDTQYF
TRBV9	TRBJ1-5	CASSVDDAWGQPQHF
TRBV7-9	TRBJ1-4	CASSAGQTTNEKLFF
TRBV7-8	TRBJ2-1	CASSPKGNAPNEQFF
TRBV30	TRBJ1-1	CASRRRDDTEAFF
TRBV20-1	TRBJ1-5	CSAPGTSGNQPQHF
TRBV20-1	TRBJ2-3	CSVHSGWVSTDTQYF
TRBV21-1	TRBJ1-6	CASSKYKHRFSPLHF
TRBV9	TRBJ1-5	CASSVDGGYQPQHF
TRBV7-2	TRBJ2-5	CASGTWSGEETQYF
TRBV5-1	TRBJ1-2	CASSPEDIAYGYTF
TRBV30	TRBJ1-5	CAWSVQWTGPQHF
TRBV7-9	TRBJ2-7	CASSARDNSYEQYF
TRBV30	TRBJ1-2	CAWSTGVDGYTF
TRBV20-1	TRBJ2-7	CSARWTGTGEQYF
TRBV27	TRBJ2-3	CASSFWTSGPIKVTDTQYF
TRBV29-1	TRBJ2-5	CSVFVDVETQYF
TRBV3-1	TRBJ1-2	CASSQAGQGVNYGYTF
TRBV20-1	TRBJ1-2	CSARGSTNYGYTF
TRBV6-5	TRBJ2-6	CASSSLAWTGGSGANVLTF
TRBV6-1	TRBJ2-7	CASSQPPGEGGEQYF